The clone carrying this T cell receptor (beta chain) was seen many times. This sample is part of a study of T-cell reconstitution after alpha-beta-depleted transplantation in children. Trimming stripped 5 bases from V and 0 bases from J, with 17 bases between. Germline V CDR1 and CDR2: SQVTM, ANQGSEA. The CDR3 is 15 amino acids. TCRbeta library construction was performed incorporating unique molecular identifiers. From the PCR reads, TCRdb called clonotypes with MiXCR, one entry per CDR3 protein. The sample carries 450,000 to 600,000 distinct CDR3 sequences, under 15% recorded once. The material was PBMCs, mostly from graft donor cells, obtained 360 days after TCRalphabeta/CD19-depleted stem cell transplant. The receptor was isolated from a male patient under 18 who had a stem cell transplant for acute myeloid leukemia, so the T cells may come from the graft donor. The gene calls are TRBV29-1 and TRBJ2-7, with D perhaps matching TRBD2 (6 bases). This chain's CDR3 is CSVFGGAQGSYEQYF. CDR3 in DNA: TGCAGCGTTTTTGGCGGGGCGCAGGGCTCCTACGAGCAGTACTTC.